The clone carrying this T cell receptor beta chain was counted ten times or more. Its antigen is unidentified. Arm-PCR of CDR3 regions and iRepertoire HTBI primers were used to build TCR beta libraries. TCRdb ran MiXCR on the multiplex PCR reads and lists one entry per CDR3 protein. The sample shows 400,000 to 450,000 distinct CDR3 sequences, 23% of them seen only once. This entry comes from a study of regulatory T cells in long-lasting Graves disease. Documented time point: persistent/refractory GD, antithyroid drugs over 5 years with positive TRAb. With RNA extracted from PBMCs as input, the TCR library was made. The germline V and J ends were trimmed by 5 bases and 0 bases, with 17 bases remaining between them. Germline-derived CDR1 and CDR2 are MNHNS and SASEGT. The CDR3 loop spans 16 amino acids. Study observations and caveats: Lower TCR diversity was seen in persistent Graves' patients than in newly diagnosed ones. Limited sample numbers may have lowered accuracy. A greater number of public clonotypes (around 2,700) was shared by persistent patients than by new patients (around 960). Under persistent disease, TRBV28, TRBJ1-2 and TRBJ2-5 were used preferentially.

V is TRBV6-1 and J is TRBJ2-7; a possible D gene is TRBD2 (5 bases). The sample consisted of peripheral blood mononuclear cells (PBMCs), taken when the disease was refractory, from a patient treated with antithyroid drugs. This TCR came from a female donor with Graves disease. The CDR3, as DNA: TGTGCCAGCAGTCCCACCTTCGCTAGCTTCTCCTACGAGCAGTACTTC. Translated, it gives CASSPTFASFSYEQYF.